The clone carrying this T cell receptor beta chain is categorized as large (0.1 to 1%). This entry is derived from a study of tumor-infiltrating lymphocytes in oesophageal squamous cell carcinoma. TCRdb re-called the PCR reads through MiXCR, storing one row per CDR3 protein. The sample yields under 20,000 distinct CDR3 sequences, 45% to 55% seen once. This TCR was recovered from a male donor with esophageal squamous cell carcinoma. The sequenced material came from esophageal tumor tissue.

The CDR3 loop reads CASSLQGGLNEKLFF. The CDR3 DNA follows: TGTGCCAGCAGCTTACAGGGGGGGTTGAATGAAAAACTGTTTTTT. The chain joins TRBV7-2 to TRBJ1-4, with 7 bases identical to TRBD1. Germline V gene sequence: CDR1 SGHTA, CDR2 FQGNSA. Trimming cost V 2 bases and J 5 bases; bases outside gene matches: 5. This CDR3 has 15 residues. Supplemented by reference TRBV7-2 and TRBJ1-4, the full variable domain reads GAGVSQSPSNKVTEKGKDVELRCDPISGHTALYWYRQSLGQGLEFLIYFQGNSAPDKSGLPSDRFSAERTGGSVSTLTIQRTQQEDSAVYLCASSLQGGLNEKLFFGSGTQLSVL.